This T cell receptor beta chain comes out of a study of T cells in Graves' hyperthyroidism and ophthalmopathy. Germline-derived CDR1 and CDR2 are MGHRA and YSYEKL. CDR3 size: 14 residues. Trimming stripped 2 bases from V and 8 bases from J, with 10 bases between. The patients, who ranged from 18 to 65 in age, presented with newly diagnosed hyperthyroidism lasting under 2 months. Diagnostic assessment was based on clinical symptoms, serum thyroxine and TRAb, thyroid ultrasound and orbital computed tomography. This clonotype appeared many times. Authors of the study amplified TCR beta CDR3 regions from RNA transcripts. HTBI primers were employed in a first-round RT-PCR of the TCR CDR3. TCRdb reprocessed the multiplex PCR reads via MiXCR and lists one record per CDR3 protein. The sample gives fewer than 600,000 distinct CDR3 sequences, around 15% of which show up once; around a sixth is in the top ten.

The sequence came from a woman younger than 35 with Graves' hyperthyroidism. The gene calls are TRBV4-1 and TRBJ1-6, with D maybe TRBD1 (5 bases). Source material: blood. The CDR3 DNA is TGCGCCAGCAGCCAACAGGGAGGGCATTCACCCCTCCACTTT. It codes for CASSQQGGHSPLHF.